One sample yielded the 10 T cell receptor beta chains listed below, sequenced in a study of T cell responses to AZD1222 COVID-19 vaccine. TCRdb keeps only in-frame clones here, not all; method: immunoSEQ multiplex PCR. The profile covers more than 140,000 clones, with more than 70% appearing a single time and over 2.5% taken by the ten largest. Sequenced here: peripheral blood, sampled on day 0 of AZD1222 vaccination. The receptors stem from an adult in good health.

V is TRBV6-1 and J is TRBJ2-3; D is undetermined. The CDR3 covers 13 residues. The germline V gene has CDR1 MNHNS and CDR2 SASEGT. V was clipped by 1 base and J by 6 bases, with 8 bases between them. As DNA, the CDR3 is TGTGCCAGCAGTGAAGGAAGTCCCGATACGCAGTATTTT. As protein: CASSEGSPDTQYF.

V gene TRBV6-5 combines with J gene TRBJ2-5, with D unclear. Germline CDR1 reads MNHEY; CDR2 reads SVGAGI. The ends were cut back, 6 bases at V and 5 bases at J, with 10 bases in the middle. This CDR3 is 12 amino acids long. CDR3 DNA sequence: TGTGCCAGCAGGGGGTGGAGTGAGACCCAGTACTTC. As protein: CASRGWSETQYF.

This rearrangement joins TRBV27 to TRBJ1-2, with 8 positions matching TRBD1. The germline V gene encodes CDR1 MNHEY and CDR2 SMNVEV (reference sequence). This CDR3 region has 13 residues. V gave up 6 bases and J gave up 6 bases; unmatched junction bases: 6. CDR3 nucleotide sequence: TGTGCCAGCAGCCGCCAGGGGGCGCATGGCTACACCTTC. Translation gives CASSRQGAHGYTF.

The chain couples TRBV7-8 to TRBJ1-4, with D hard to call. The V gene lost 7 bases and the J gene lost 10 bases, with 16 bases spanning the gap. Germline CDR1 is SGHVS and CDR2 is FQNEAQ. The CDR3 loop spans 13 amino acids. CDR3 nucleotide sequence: TGTGCCAGCACCAAACTCGGGGAGGGAAAACTGTTTTTT. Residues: CASTKLGEGKLFF.

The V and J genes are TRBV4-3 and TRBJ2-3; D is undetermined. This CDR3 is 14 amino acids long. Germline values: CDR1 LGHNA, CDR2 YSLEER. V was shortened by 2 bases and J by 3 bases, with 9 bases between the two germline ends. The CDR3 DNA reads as TGCGCCAGCAGCCAAATTGGACGAACAGATACGCAGTATTTT. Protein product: CASSQIGRTDTQYF.

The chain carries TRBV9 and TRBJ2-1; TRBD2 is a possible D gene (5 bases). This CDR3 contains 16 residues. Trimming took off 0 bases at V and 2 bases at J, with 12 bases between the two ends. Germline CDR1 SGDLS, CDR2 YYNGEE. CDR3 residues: CASSVGGSATYNEQFF. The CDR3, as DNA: TGTGCCAGCAGCGTAGGCGGTAGCGCAACCTACAATGAGCAGTTCTTC.

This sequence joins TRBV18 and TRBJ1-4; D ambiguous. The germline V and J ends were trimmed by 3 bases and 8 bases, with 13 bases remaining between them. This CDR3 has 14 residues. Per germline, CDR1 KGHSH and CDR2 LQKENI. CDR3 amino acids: CASSPRQPREKLFF. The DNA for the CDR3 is TGTGCCAGCTCACCTCGACAACCGAGGGAAAAACTGTTTTTT.

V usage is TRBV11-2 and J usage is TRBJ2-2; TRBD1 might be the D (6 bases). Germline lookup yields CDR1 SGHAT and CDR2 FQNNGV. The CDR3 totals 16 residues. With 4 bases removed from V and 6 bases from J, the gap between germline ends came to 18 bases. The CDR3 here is CASSSTGTMTAGELFF. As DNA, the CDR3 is TGTGCCAGCAGCTCCACCGGGACAATGACGGCCGGGGAGCTGTTTTTT. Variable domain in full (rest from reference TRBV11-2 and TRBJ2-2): EAGVAQSPRYKIIEKRQSVAFWCNPISGHATLYWYQQILGQGPKLLIQFQNNGVVDDSQLPKDRFSAERLKGVDSTLKIQPAKLEDSAVYLCASSSTGTMTAGELFFGEGSRLTVL.

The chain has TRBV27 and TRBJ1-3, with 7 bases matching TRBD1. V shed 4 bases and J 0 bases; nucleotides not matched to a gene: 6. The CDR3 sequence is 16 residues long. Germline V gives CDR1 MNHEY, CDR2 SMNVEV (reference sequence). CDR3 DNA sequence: TGTGCCAGCAGTTCAAGGACAGGCAACTCTGGAAACACCATATATTTT. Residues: CASSSRTGNSGNTIYF.

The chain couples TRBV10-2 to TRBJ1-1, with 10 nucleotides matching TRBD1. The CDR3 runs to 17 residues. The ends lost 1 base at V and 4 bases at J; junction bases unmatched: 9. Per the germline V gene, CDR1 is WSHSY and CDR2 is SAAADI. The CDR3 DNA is TGCGCCAGCAGTGAGTTCCTCGACAGGGGGCTTGGCACTGAAGCTTTCTTT. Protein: CASSEFLDRGLGTEAFF.